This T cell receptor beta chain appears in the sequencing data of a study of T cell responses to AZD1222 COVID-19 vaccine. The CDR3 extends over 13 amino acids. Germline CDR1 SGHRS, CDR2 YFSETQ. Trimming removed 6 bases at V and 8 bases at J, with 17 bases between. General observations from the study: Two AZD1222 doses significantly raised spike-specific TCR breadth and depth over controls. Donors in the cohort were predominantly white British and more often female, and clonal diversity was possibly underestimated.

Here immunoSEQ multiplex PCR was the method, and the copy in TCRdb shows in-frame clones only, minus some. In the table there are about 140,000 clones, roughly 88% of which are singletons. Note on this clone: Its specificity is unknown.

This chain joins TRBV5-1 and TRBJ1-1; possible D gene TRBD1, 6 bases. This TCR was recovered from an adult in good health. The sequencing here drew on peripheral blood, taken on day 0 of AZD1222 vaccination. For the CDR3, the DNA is TGCGCCAGCAAGGGTGAGGGGGACATCGAAGCTTTCTTT. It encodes CASKGEGDIEAFF.